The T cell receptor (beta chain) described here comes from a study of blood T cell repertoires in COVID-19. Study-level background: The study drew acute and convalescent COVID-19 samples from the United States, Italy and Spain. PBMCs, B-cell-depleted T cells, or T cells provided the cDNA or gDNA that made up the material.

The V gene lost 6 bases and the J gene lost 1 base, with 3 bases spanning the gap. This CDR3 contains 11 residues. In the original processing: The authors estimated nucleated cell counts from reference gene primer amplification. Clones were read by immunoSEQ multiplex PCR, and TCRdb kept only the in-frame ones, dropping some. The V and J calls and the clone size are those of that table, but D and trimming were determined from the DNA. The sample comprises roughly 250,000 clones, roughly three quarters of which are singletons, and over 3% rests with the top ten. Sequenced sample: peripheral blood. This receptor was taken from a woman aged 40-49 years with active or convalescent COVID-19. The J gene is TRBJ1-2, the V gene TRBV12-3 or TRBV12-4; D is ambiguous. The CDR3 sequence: CASSLNYGYTF. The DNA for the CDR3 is TGTGCCAGCAGCCTTAACTATGGCTACACCTTC.